This T cell receptor beta chain was recovered during a study of CD8 T cells in ankylosing spondylitis. Study conclusions and caveats: Clones tied to disease were said to be significantly enriched in matched ankylosing spondylitis synovial fluid. Ankylosing spondylitis blood appeared to be characterized by a TCR beta motif of several highly homologous variants.

This clonotype was seen many times. Its target is not known. Quantitative molecular-barcoded 5'-RACE generated the TCR beta libraries. TCRdb reanalysed the 5' RACE reads using MiXCR and keeps one entry per CDR3 protein. The sample records under 250,000 distinct CDR3 sequences, 7.3% being singletons. The V end was cut by 5 bases, the J end by 11 bases, with 18 bases between. The CDR3 is 14 amino acids. From germline, CDR1 is SNHLY and CDR2 FYNNEI. This rearrangement joins TRBV2 to TRBJ2-2; D may be TRBD1 (6 bases). The source is a male donor with ankylosing spondylitis. Sequenced input: blood, either unsorted or a sorted T cell fraction (not recorded which). CDR3 nucleotide sequence: TGTGCCAGCAGTCAGGACAGAAGGGCCGTTGAGCTGTTTTTT. Translating it yields CASSQDRRAVELFF.